The 12 T cell receptor beta chains in this list originate from one sample, sequenced in a study of blood T cell repertoires in COVID-19. The method was immunoSEQ multiplex PCR; TCRdb's version includes in-frame clones alone and lacks a portion of them. This sample yields around 190,000 clones, of which about four fifths are seen a single time; approximately 9.9% belongs to the top ten. Input material: peripheral blood. These receptors were taken from a woman in her forties with COVID-19, enrolled during active disease.

The V gene is TRBV28, the J gene TRBJ2-4; D is unresolved. The CDR3 is 11 residues long. The germline gives CDR1 MDHEN, CDR2 SYDVKM. Trimming shortened V by 5 bases and J by 7 bases, and 6 bases separated the two germline ends. The CDR3 DNA reads TGTGCCAGCAGTCTACTTAACATTCAGTACTTC. This encodes CASSLLNIQYF.

The J gene is TRBJ2-1, the V gene TRBV7-8, with 13 bases fitting TRBD2. The germline V gene encodes CDR1 SGHVS and CDR2 FQNEAQ. This CDR3 comprises 18 residues. Trimming took 5 bases from V and 2 from J; bases not matched to a gene: 9. CDR3 bases: TGTGCCAGCAGCCTGGGACTAGCGGGAAGTCCCACCTACAATGAGCAGTTCTTC. Protein: CASSLGLAGSPTYNEQFF.

This CDR3 reads CASKADSSYNEQFF. CDR3 coding DNA: TGTGCCAGTAAGGCAGACAGTTCCTACAATGAGCAGTTCTTC. This chain uses TRBV6-5 with TRBJ2-1, with a weak D call TRBD1 (5 bases). Trimming left V 9 bases short and J 1 base short, with 13 bases between. Germline V gene lookup returns CDR1 MNHEY and CDR2 SVGAGI. The CDR3 sequence is 14 residues long.

The chain is built from TRBV28 and TRBJ1-4, with D possibly TRBD1 on 6 matching bases. V gave up 5 bases and J gave up 4 bases, with 14 bases separating them. The CDR3 loop spans 15 amino acids. CDR1 and CDR2 (germline): MDHEN, SYDVKM. In DNA form, the CDR3 reads TGTGCCAGCAGTCCCACGGGGGGCGTTAATGAAAAACTGTTTTTT. It translates to CASSPTGGVNEKLFF. The full variable domain, rest sourced from reference TRBV28 and TRBJ1-4, is DVKVTQSSRYLVKRTGEKVFLECVQDMDHENMFWYRQDPGLGLRLIYFSYDVKMKEKGDIPEGYSVSREKKERFSLILESASTNQTSMYLCASSPTGGVNEKLFFGSGTQLSVL.

This clone came up once. The chain has TRBV5-1 and TRBJ2-2, with 12 bases lining up with TRBD2. CDR1 is SGHRS and CDR2 is YFSETQ in the germline V gene. Trimming cost V 4 bases and J 5 bases; bases outside gene matches: 6. CDR3 length equals 16 residues. CDR3 amino acids: CASSMTSGRGTGELFF. The CDR3 nucleotides read TGCGCCAGCAGCATGACTAGCGGGAGAGGTACCGGGGAGCTGTTTTTT. The full variable domain, with the rest looked up from reference TRBV5-1 and TRBJ2-2, is KAGVTQTPRYLIKTRGQQVTLSCSPISGHRSVSWYQQTPGQGLQFLFEYFSETQRNKGNFPGRFSGRQFSNSRSEMNVSTLELGDSALYLCASSMTSGRGTGELFFGEGSRLTVL.

This clone appeared a few times. The chain has TRBV6-5 and TRBJ2-7, with 7 bases lining up with TRBD2. The germline gives CDR1 MNHEY, CDR2 SVGAGI. The CDR3 has 15 amino acids. V was pared by 7 bases and J by 4 bases, with 13 bases of the junction left unmatched. CDR3 loop: CASKPPRAGEYEQYF. The CDR3, as DNA: TGTGCCAGCAAGCCCCCCCGGGCGGGAGAATACGAGCAGTACTTC.

This clone was observed a single time. The chain has TRBV5-6 and TRBJ2-3, with D maybe TRBD2 (6 bases). Germline V gene data show CDR1 as SGHDT and CDR2 as YYEEEE. Trimming cost V 2 bases and J 2 bases, with 15 bases left between them. The CDR3 length is 16 residues. The CDR3 DNA reads as TGTGCCAGCAGCTTTTTCAAGCGGGCCTTCACAGATACGCAGTATTTT. It encodes CASSFFKRAFTDTQYF.

This chain's CDR3 is CASSFGLAGTYEQYV. The CDR3 region has the DNA TGTGCCAGCAGCTTTGGGTTAGCGGGAACCTACGAGCAGTACGTC. This chain connects TRBV5-5 to TRBJ2-7; 8 nucleotides align to TRBD2. CDR1 SGHKS and CDR2 YYEKEE come from the germline V gene (reference sequence). With 2 bases clipped from V and 2 bases from J, the junction kept 6 bases outside the gene matches. The CDR3 runs 15 residues.

J is TRBJ2-1 and V is TRBV6-6; D ambiguous. The V end lost 6 bases, the J end lost 7 bases, and 19 bases lay between the germline ends. Germline V gene data show CDR1 as MNHNY and CDR2 as SVGAGI (reference sequence). The CDR3 runs 15 residues. The CDR3 bases are TGTGCCAGCAGCTCCCCTGGTCGCGCTTATAATGAGCAGTTCTTC. It yields the protein CASSSPGRAYNEQFF.

The chain carries TRBV21-1 and TRBJ2-1; TRBD2 reflects the table's D call only, with no check against the DNA. TRBV21-1 constitutes a pseudogene. This CDR3 comprises 17 residues. DNA for the CDR3: TGTGCCAGCAGCAACCCCACCCTAGCGGGAGTCAGAGGTGAGCAGTTCTTC. Amino acids: CASSNPTLAGVRGEQFF.

Many counts were recorded for this clone. The J gene is TRBJ1-1, the V gene TRBV7-9; TRBD1 might be the D (6 bases). Trimming cost V 4 bases and J 7 bases, with 10 bases left between them. Germline loops: CDR1 SEHNR, CDR2 FQNEAQ (reference sequence). The CDR3 spans 12 residues. The CDR3 DNA is TGTGCCAGCAGCTCCGGACAGCGTGAAGCTTTCTTT. Translating gives CASSSGQREAFF.

Note on this clone: The identical CDR3 is also encoded by other nucleotide sequences in the sample. CDR3 coding DNA: TGTGCCAGTAGTAGGCGCGGGGGGGTCCAAGAGACCCAGTACTTC. This codes for CASSRRGGVQETQYF. The chain links TRBV19 to TRBJ2-5, with TRBD2 matching over 9 bases. This CDR3 is built from 15 residues. V was clipped by 4 bases and J by 1 base; unmatched bases: 4. Germline loops: CDR1 LNHDA, CDR2 SQIVND (reference sequence). Looking up the rest from reference TRBV19 and TRBJ2-5 gives the full variable domain: DGGITQSPKYLFRKEGQNVTLSCEQNLNHDAMYWYRQDPGQGLRLIYYSQIVNDFQKGDIAEGYSVSREKKESFPLTVTSAQKNPTAFYLCASSRRGGVQETQYFGPGTRLLVL.